Listed below are T cell receptor beta chains from one sample, sequenced in a study of lymphopenia after photon versus proton radiotherapy. The assay was immunoSEQ multiplex PCR, and TCRdb's table has in-frame clones only and misses some. This table holds approximately 71,000 clones, approximately 90% found once. This sample comprised peripheral blood, obtained from a patient treated with photon-based radiotherapy. Receptor source: an older woman with pancreatic cancer. Each CDR3 is given with its conserved first and last residue.

J gene,V gene,CDR3 protein
TRBJ1-1,TRBV28,CASSPLLGRGNTEAFF
TRBJ1-1,TRBV25-1,CASSELGVDTEAFF
TRBJ2-2,TRBV20-1,CSARLGGALFF
TRBJ2-7,TRBV4-2,CASSRGTSGAYEQYF
TRBJ2-3,TRBV14,CASSQDPGASGRAGTQYF
TRBJ2-3,TRBV5-4,CASSLGGTDTQYF
TRBJ2-7,TRBV5-1,CASSLGLAGDKEQYF
TRBJ2-1,TRBV7-8,CASSLGLRDRDYNEQFF
TRBJ2-1,TRBV6-1,CASPYNEQFF
TRBJ2-3,TRBV5-1,CASSLGGQNTDTQYF
TRBJ2-7,TRBV6-1,CASSEARSSYEQYF
TRBJ2-5,TRBV11-2,CASSLERQETQYF
TRBJ2-1,TRBV6-1,CASSEDKWLQFF
TRBJ1-1,TRBV6-5,CASSRQGGGAEAFF
TRBJ2-7,TRBV9,CASSVGGTVNYEQYF
TRBJ2-3,TRBV9,CASSGTSTDTQYF
TRBJ1-1,TRBV28,CASSFGGWGTEAFF
TRBJ2-3,TRBV4-1,CASSQNSRPDTQYF
TRBJ2-2,TRBV7-3,CASSLTSAGGELFF
TRBJ2-3,TRBV27,CASVGTGYDTQYF
TRBJ1-1,TRBV7-9,CASSLATGGRTEAFF
TRBJ1-2,TRBV5-8,CASSFGLGGGYTF
TRBJ1-1,TRBV7-3,CASSVDRGIAEAFF
TRBJ2-5,TRBV9,CASSPRTGTQETQYF
TRBJ1-4,TRBV4-1,CASSQDLDREKLFF
TRBJ2-7,TRBV30,CAWSVPGLAGGPRSYEQYF
TRBJ1-5,TRBV6-5,CASSYSADLNQPQHF
TRBJ2-3,TRBV7-8,CASSLAPGLAGVWDTDTQYF
TRBJ2-1,TRBV29-1,CSVEDIRTVTYNEQFF
TRBJ1-2,TRBV19,CASSIHTAHGYTF
TRBJ2-2,TRBV5-4,CASRRGVLAGDSNTGELFF
TRBJ2-7,TRBV18,CASSPRDNYEQYF
TRBJ1-2,TRBV28,CASLQGDYGYTF
TRBJ1-1,TRBV6-5,CASSYDNTEAFF
TRBJ2-2,TRBV9,CASSTYTGELFF
TRBJ2-1,TRBV11-2,CASSRGTSGRLGEQFF
TRBJ1-5,TRBV6-1,CASMGSNQPQHF
TRBJ2-1,TRBV2,CASSTGQGASYNEQFF
TRBJ1-2,TRBV6-5,CASSYSSGVAYGYTF
TRBJ2-5,TRBV28,CASREGPRETQYF
TRBJ2-4,TRBV21-1,CASMIAPWDIQYF
TRBJ1-1,TRBV4-3,CASSRLRGPFEAFF
TRBJ2-1,TRBV5-6,CASSRLAGSSYNEQFF
TRBJ2-7,TRBV13,CASSSRESYYEQYF
TRBJ2-2,TRBV7-8,CASSLTATNTGELFF
TRBJ2-5,TRBV4-1,CASRGAGGDQETQYF
TRBJ2-7,TRBV6-1,CASSDKGHGAAYEQYF
TRBJ2-1,TRBV7-2,CASSLVRTGEGYNEQFF
TRBJ2-7,TRBV7-9,CASSSDRGSSYEQYF
TRBJ2-3,TRBV11-1,CASSPTWGRDLSNTQYF
TRBJ2-1,TRBV19,CASSINSGTLNNEQFF
TRBJ2-1,TRBV7-3,CASSWTSGRYNEQFF